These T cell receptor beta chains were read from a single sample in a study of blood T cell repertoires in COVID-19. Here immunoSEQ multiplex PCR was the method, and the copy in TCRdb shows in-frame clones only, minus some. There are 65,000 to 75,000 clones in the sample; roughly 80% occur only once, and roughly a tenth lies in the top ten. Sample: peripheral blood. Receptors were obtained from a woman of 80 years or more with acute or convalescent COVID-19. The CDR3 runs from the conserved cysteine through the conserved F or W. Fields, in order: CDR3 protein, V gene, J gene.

CASSSRDQPQHF	TRBV27	TRBJ1-5
CASSYDRGSTDTQYF	TRBV5-1	TRBJ2-3
CASSTGTGTGGSPLHF	TRBV11-2	TRBJ1-6
CASSKASSGNTEAFF	TRBV6-1	TRBJ1-1
CASSRINRENYGYTF	TRBV5-4	TRBJ1-2
CASSAHREEKLFF	TRBV2	TRBJ1-4
CASSLLGQTTGELFF	TRBV7-9	TRBJ2-2
CASSGQGASRGYTF	TRBV2	TRBJ1-2
CASSQELAGISYNEQFF	TRBV4-1	TRBJ2-1
CASSEWGGSSYNEQFF	TRBV10-1	TRBJ2-1
CASSLARLAGGNTDTQYF	TRBV7-9	TRBJ2-3
CASSGGSLGQETQYF	TRBV5-4	TRBJ2-5
CASSFPPGHSYEQYF	TRBV7-9	TRBJ2-7
CASSPQTGLYGYTF	TRBV4-2	TRBJ1-2
CASSQLRGHEQFF	TRBV7-2	TRBJ2-1
CATSRGTGGSYEQYF	TRBV15	TRBJ2-7
CASSKAYGLAGIQETQYF	TRBV21-1	TRBJ2-5
CASSPETGLDYGYTF	TRBV5-4	TRBJ1-2
CASSLGVDRGTDEQYF	TRBV5-4	TRBJ2-7
CAIRGRMDRGNEQYF	TRBV10-3	TRBJ2-7
CASSHPSSYEQYF	TRBV11-2	TRBJ2-7
CASRGGTGSGANVLTF	TRBV19	TRBJ2-6
CASSELAGGLDEQFF	TRBV2	TRBJ2-1
CASSPDRGPGGEQYF	TRBV18	TRBJ2-7
CAITGGDGYGYTF	TRBV7-2	TRBJ1-2
CASSLNPGTPRTALAPNSYNEQFF	TRBV5-1	TRBJ2-1
CASSPEVGIYEQYF	TRBV18	TRBJ2-7
CASSPGGGFSGNTIYF	TRBV18	TRBJ1-3
CASSTGWNTEAFF	TRBV7-9	TRBJ1-1
CAWSPNWGDYGYTF	TRBV30	TRBJ1-2
CASSETGTGYYGYTF	TRBV2	TRBJ1-2
CASSSALANTEAFF	TRBV5-1	TRBJ1-1
CASSAETDVNYGYTF	TRBV5-5	TRBJ1-2
CASSETAGGGTPLHF	TRBV2	TRBJ1-6